The rows below give T cell receptor beta chains drawn from one sample of a study of CD8 T cells in Susac syndrome. TCRdb re-analysed the immunoSEQ multiplex PCR reads in MiXCR, keeping a single row per CDR3 protein. The sample has approximately 120,000 distinct CDR3 sequences; around 94% are singletons. The specimen was CD4+ T cells from PBMCs. These TCRs come from a human donor in good health. Both conserved end residues are part of each CDR3. D genes are given only for firm matches. Where a row states a size, it is once, few, many or the class of an expanded clone; other rows omit it.

NA | NA | TRBJ2-4 | TRBV20-1 | TGCAGTGCTAGGGGGACTGACAAAAACATTCAGTACTTC | CSARGTDKNIQYF
NA | NA | TRBJ1-2 | TRBV12-3/TRBV12-4 | TGTGCCAGCGGGAGGGGGTATGGCTACACCTTC | CASGRGYGYTF
TRBD2 | NA | TRBJ2-7 | TRBV20-1 | TGCAGTGCCGTCACAGCGGGAGGGCCGGGTGAGCAGTACTTC | CSAVTAGGPGEQYF
TRBD2 | NA | TRBJ2-1 | TRBV6-1 | TGTGCCAGCAGGGGACTAGCGGTTAGCTCCTACAATGAGCAGTTCTTC | CASRGLAVSSYNEQFF
NA | NA | TRBJ1-2 | TRBV6-5 | TGTGCCAGCAGGCAGGGCCGGGGCTATGGCTACACCTTC | CASRQGRGYGYTF
TRBD2 | NA | TRBJ2-3 | TRBV29-1 | TGCAGCGTTGAGTTCCCTAGCGGGGGCGATACGCAGTATTTT | CSVEFPSGGDTQYF
NA | NA | TRBJ2-1 | TRBV27 | TGTGCCAGCAGTTTATCGACCCGGGGGATTGAAAATGAGCAGTTCTTC | CASSLSTRGIENEQFF
NA | NA | TRBJ2-7 | TRBV29-1 | TGCAGCGGGTCCTACAGGGCTCCCTACGAGCAGTACTTC | CSGSYRAPYEQYF
TRBD2 | NA | TRBJ2-5 | TRBV29-1 | TGCAGCGTAGTCCCGGGACTAGCGGGAGAAGAGACCCAGTACTTC | CSVVPGLAGEETQYF
NA | NA | TRBJ1-2 | TRBV2 | TGTGCCAGCAGTACCCGGCCAGGGAGTACCTATGGCTACACCTTC | CASSTRPGSTYGYTF
NA | NA | TRBJ1-2 | TRBV27 | TGTGCCAGCAGTTTAAACAGGGCAGAGAAAGGCTACACCTTC | CASSLNRAEKGYTF
NA | NA | TRBJ2-3 | TRBV6-2/TRBV6-3 | TGTGCCAGCAGTTACCGCCGGAGCACAGATACGCAGTATTTT | CASSYRRSTDTQYF
NA | NA | TRBJ2-7 | TRBV14 | TGTGCCAGCAGCCACCTCACAGGGTCGGAGTACTTC | CASSHLTGSEYF
TRBD1 | NA | TRBJ2-1 | TRBV20-1 | TGCAGTGCAGGGGGGGGGACAGGGATCAATGAGCAGTTCTTC | CSAGGGTGINEQFF
NA | NA | TRBJ1-4 | TRBV14 | TGTGCCAGCAGCTATTTCAGGGGTGCGGGGGAAAAACTGTTTTTT | CASSYFRGAGEKLFF
TRBD2 | NA | TRBJ2-5 | TRBV29-1 | TGCAGCGTTGTCCCTTGGACTAGCGGGAGAGAGACCCAGTACTTC | CSVVPWTSGRETQYF
NA | NA | TRBJ1-1 | TRBV7-8 | TGTGCCAGCAGCTCCCCTACTCGGAGGACTGAAGCTTTCTTT | CASSSPTRRTEAFF
TRBD1 | NA | TRBJ2-7 | TRBV27 | TGTGCCAGCAGTAGACAGGGAACCTACGAGCAGTACTTC | CASSRQGTYEQYF
NA | NA | TRBJ1-2 | TRBV7-9 | TGTGCCAGCAACCCAAGGGGGGGCGTTGGGTATGGCTACACCTTC | CASNPRGGVGYGYTF
TRBD2 | NA | TRBJ2-5 | TRBV5-1 | TGCGCCAGCAGCGACTCAGCGGGGGCGGGAGAGACCCAGTACTTC | CASSDSAGAGETQYF
TRBD1 | NA | TRBJ2-1 | TRBV19 | TGTGCCACCTCGGGACAGCTCTACAATGAGCAGTTCTTC | CATSGQLYNEQFF
NA | NA | TRBJ1-1 | TRBV6-5 | TGTGCCAGCAGTTACATAGGCGAAGGCACTGAAGCTTTCTTT | CASSYIGEGTEAFF
NA | NA | TRBJ2-1 | TRBV29-1 | TGCAGCGCCGATCGGGGGTTCGACAATGAGCAGTTCTTC | CSADRGFDNEQFF
TRBD1 | NA | TRBJ2-6 | TRBV5-6 | TGTGCCAGCAGCTTGGAAACTACAGGGGCTGGGGCCAACGTCCTGACTTTC | CASSLETTGAGANVLTF
NA | NA | TRBJ2-1 | TRBV5-4 | TGTGCCAGCAGCTTTGACGGGATCGGGGAGCAGTTCTTC | CASSFDGIGEQFF
NA | once | TRBJ2-7 | TRBV5-1 | TGCGCCAGCAGCCCAGACTCGGGTGCCTACGAGCAGTACTTC | CASSPDSGAYEQYF
NA | NA | TRBJ2-5 | TRBV7-9 | TGTGCCAGCAGCGGGGGGAAGGGGCGTGGGGGAGAGACCCAGTACTTC | CASSGGKGRGGETQYF
NA | NA | TRBJ1-4 | TRBV12-3/TRBV12-4 | TGTGCCAGCAGGAGCCAGTTGCCGGTTAATGAAAAACTGTTTTTT | CASRSQLPVNEKLFF
NA | NA | TRBJ2-7 | TRBV29-1 | TGCAGCGTTGGGGGGCAGGGATGGGAGCAGTACTTC | CSVGGQGWEQYF
TRBD1 | NA | TRBJ2-2 | TRBV2 | TGTGCCAGCACCAGGGAGGGACAGGGAAACACCGGGGAGCTGTTTTTT | CASTREGQGNTGELFF
NA | few | TRBJ2-3 | TRBV5-1 | TGCGCCAGCAGCCTTCAGGGAGATACGCAGTATTTT | CASSLQGDTQYF
NA | NA | TRBJ2-1 | TRBV3-1 | TGTGGGACGCGTTCGGGCTCCGATGAGCAGTTCTTC | CGTRSGSDEQFF
TRBD1 | NA | TRBJ1-1 | TRBV7-2 | TGTGCCAGCAGCTTTGGGACAGGGGCTGAAGCTTTCTTT | CASSFGTGAEAFF
NA | NA | TRBJ2-1 | TRBV18 | TGTGCCAGCTCACCTCCAGGGAGCAGTTACAATGAGCAGTTCTTC | CASSPPGSSYNEQFF
NA | NA | TRBJ2-5 | TRBV30 | TGTGCCTGGAGTACCGGGGTCCAAGAGACCCAGTACTTC | CAWSTGVQETQYF